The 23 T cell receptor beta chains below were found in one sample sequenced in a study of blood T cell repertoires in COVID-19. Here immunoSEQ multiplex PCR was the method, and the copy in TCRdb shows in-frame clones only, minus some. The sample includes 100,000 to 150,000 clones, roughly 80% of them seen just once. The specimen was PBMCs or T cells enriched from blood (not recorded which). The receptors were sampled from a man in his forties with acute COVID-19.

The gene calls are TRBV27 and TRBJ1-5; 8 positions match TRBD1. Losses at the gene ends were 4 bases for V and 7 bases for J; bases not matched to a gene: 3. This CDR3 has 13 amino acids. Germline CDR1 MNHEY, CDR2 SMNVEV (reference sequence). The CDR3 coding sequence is TGTGCCAGCAGTTGGACAGGGTGGCAGCCCCAGCATTTT. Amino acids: CASSWTGWQPQHF.

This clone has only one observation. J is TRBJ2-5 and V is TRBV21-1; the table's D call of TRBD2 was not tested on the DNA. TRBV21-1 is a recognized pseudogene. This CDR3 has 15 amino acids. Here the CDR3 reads CASSPGGGSQETQYF. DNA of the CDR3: TGTGCCAGCAGCCCCGGGGGGGGCAGTCAAGAGACCCAGTACTTC.

CDR3 amino acids: CASSYSRVDTF. CDR3 DNA sequence: TGTGCCAGCAGTTACTCTCGGGTAGACACCTTC. The genes are TRBV6-6 and TRBJ1-2, with D uncertain. Germline V CDR1 and CDR2: MNHNY, SVGAGI (reference sequence). Trimming removed 0 bases from V and 12 bases from J, with 8 bases in between. The CDR3 contains 11 residues.

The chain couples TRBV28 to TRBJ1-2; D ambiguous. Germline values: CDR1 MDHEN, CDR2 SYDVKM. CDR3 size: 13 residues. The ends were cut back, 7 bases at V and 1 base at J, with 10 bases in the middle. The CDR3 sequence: CASIGGVNYGYTF. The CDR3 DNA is TGTGCCAGCATAGGAGGAGTTAACTATGGCTACACCTTC.

The CDR3 DNA is TGTGCCAGCAGTACAGGGCAGGGGGACACAGATACGCAGTATTTT. Translated: CASSTGQGDTDTQYF. The chain couples TRBV4-2 to TRBJ2-3, with TRBD1 matching 7 bases. The CDR3 sequence is 15 residues long. Germline values: CDR1 LGHNA, CDR2 YNFKEQ. Trimming took 6 bases from V and 2 from J; bases not matched to a gene: 8.

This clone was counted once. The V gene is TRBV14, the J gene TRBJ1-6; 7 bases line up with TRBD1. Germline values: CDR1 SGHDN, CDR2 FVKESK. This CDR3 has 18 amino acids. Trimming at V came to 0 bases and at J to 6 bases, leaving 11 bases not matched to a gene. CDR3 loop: CASSQEEVRQGINSPLHF. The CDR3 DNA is TGTGCCAGCAGCCAAGAAGAAGTTCGACAGGGTATTAATTCACCCCTCCACTTT.

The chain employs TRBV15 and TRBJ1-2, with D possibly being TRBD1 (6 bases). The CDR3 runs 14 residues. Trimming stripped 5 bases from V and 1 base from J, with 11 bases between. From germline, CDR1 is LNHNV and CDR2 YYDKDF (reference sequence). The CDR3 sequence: CATSGGGLNYGYTF. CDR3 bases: TGTGCCACCAGCGGGGGGGGCCTTAACTATGGCTACACCTTC.

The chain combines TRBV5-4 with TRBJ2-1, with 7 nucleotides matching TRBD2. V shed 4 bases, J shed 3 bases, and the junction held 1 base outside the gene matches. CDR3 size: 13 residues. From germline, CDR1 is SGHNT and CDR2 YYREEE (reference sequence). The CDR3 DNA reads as TGTGCCAGCAGCCGGGACTACTACAATGAGCAGTTCTTC. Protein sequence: CASSRDYYNEQFF.

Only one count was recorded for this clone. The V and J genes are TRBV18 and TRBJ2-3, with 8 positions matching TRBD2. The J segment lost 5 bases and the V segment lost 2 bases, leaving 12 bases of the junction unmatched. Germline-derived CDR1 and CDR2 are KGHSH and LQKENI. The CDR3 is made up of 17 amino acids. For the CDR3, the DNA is TGTGCCAGCTCACCATCCTATGCGGGGGGCCGTGGAGATACGCAGTATTTT. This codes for CASSPSYAGGRGDTQYF. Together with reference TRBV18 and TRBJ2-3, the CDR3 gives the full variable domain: NAGVMQNPRHLVRRRGQEARLRCSPMKGHSHVYWYRQLPEEGLKFMVYLQKENIIDESGMPKERFSAEFPKEGPSILRIQQVVRGDSAAYFCASSPSYAGGRGDTQYFGPGTRLTVL.

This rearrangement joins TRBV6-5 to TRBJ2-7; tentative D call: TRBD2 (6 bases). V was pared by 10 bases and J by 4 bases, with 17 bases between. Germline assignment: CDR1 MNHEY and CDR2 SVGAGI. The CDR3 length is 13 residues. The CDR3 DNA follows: TGTGCCACCATTCCCGGAGGGAGGTACGAGCAGTACTTC. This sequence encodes CATIPGGRYEQYF.

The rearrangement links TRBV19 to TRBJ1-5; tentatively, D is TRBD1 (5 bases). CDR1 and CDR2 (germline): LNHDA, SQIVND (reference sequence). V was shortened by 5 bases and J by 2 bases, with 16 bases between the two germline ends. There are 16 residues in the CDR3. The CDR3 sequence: CASSPRLGGGNQPQHF. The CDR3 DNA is TGTGCCAGTAGTCCCCGACTTGGAGGGGGCAATCAGCCCCAGCATTTT.

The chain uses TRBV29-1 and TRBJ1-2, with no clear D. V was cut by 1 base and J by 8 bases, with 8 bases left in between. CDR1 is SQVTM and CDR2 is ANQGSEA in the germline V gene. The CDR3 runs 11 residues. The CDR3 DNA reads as TGCAGCGTTGAAGGGGAGAGAGGCTACACCTTC. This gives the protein CSVEGERGYTF.

CDR3 in amino acids: CASSPQNSYNEQFF. The CDR3 DNA is TGCGCCAGCAGCCCCCAGAATTCCTACAATGAGCAGTTCTTC. The chain links TRBV5-1 to TRBJ2-1; D remains ambiguous. CDR1 is SGHRS and CDR2 is YFSETQ in the germline V gene. The CDR3 has 14 amino acids. Trimming pared 4 bases from V and 1 base from J, leaving 9 bases between.

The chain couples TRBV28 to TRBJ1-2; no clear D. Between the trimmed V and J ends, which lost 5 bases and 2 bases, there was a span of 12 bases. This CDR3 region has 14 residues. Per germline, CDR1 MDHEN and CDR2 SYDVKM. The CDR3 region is CASSTPGENYGYTF. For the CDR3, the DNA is TGTGCCAGCAGTACCCCGGGAGAGAACTATGGCTACACCTTC.

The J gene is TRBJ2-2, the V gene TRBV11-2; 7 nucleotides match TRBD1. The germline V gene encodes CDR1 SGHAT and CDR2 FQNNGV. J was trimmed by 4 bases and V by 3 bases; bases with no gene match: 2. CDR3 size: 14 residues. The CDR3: CASSLGQPTGELFF. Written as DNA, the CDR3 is TGTGCCAGCAGCTTGGGACAGCCCACCGGGGAGCTGTTTTTT.

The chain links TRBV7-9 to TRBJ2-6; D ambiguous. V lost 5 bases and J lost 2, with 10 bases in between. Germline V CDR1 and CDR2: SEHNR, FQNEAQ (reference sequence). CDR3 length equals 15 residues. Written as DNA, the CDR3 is TGTGCCAGCAGCCCACGCGGAGCTGGGGCCAACGTCCTGACTTTC. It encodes CASSPRGAGANVLTF.

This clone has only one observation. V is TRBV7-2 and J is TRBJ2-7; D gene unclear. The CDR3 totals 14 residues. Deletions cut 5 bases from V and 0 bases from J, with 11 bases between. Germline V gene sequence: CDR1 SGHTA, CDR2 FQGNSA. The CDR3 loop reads CASSLFRYSYEQYF. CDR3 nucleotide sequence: TGTGCCAGCAGCCTCTTCAGATACTCCTACGAGCAGTACTTC.

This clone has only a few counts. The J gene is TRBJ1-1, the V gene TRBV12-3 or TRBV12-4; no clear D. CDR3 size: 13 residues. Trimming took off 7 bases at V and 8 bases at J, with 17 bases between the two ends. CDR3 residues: CASTPRGWREAFF. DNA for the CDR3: TGTGCCAGCACCCCGAGAGGGTGGAGGGAAGCTTTCTTT.

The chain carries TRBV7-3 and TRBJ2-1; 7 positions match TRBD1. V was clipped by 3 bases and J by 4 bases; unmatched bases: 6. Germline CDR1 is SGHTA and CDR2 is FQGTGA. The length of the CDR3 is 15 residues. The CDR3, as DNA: TGTGCCAGCAGCTTTGACAGGGCGGCGTACAATGAGCAGTTCTTC. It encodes CASSFDRAAYNEQFF. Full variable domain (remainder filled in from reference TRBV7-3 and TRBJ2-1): GAGVSQTPSNKVTEKGKYVELRCDPISGHTALYWYRQSLGQGPEFLIYFQGTGAADDSGLPNDRFFAVRPEGSVSTLKIQRTERGDSAVYLCASSFDRAAYNEQFFGPGTRLTVL.

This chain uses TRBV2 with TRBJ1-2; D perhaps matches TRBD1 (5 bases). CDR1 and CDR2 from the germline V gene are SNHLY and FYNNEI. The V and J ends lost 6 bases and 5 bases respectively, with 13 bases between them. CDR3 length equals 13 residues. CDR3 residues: CASSSATVYGYTF. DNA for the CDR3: TGTGCCAGCAGCAGTGCGACAGTTTATGGCTACACCTTC.

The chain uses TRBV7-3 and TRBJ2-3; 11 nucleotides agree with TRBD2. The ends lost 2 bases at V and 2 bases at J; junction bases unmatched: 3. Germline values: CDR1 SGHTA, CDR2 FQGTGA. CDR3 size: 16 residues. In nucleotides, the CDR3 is TGTGCCAGCAGCTTATCTAGCGGGGGGCTCACAGATACGCAGTATTTT. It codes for CASSLSSGGLTDTQYF.

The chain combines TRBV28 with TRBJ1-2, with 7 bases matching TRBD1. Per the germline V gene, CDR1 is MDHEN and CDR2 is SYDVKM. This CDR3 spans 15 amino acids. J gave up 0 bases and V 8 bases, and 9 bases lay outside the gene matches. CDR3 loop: CASGDSAITNYGYTF. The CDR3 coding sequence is TGTGCCAGCGGGGACAGCGCGATTACTAACTATGGCTACACCTTC.

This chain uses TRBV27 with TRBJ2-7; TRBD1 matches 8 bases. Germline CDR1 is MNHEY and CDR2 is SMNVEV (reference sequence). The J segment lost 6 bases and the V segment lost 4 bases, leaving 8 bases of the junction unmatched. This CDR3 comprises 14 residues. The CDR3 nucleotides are TGTGCCAGCAGTTCCCGACAGGGGCTGAGCGAGCAGTACTTC. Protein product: CASSSRQGLSEQYF.